The 20 T cell receptor beta chains presented below share a single source sample, sequenced in a study of T cells in Graves' hyperthyroidism and ophthalmopathy. Amplified regions were TCR beta CDR3 sequences from RNA transcripts. First-round RT-PCR targeting the TCR CDR3 was performed with the HTBI primer set. One entry per CDR3 protein, called by TCRdb with MiXCR from the multiplex PCR reads. The repertoire holds around 450,000 distinct CDR3 sequences, with more than 15% as singletons. Specimen: blood. Receptor source: a woman aged 18-30 years with Graves' hyperthyroidism.

This CDR3 reads CASGQGYNEQFF. CDR3 DNA sequence: TGTGCCTCGGGACAGGGCTACAATGAGCAGTTCTTC. V usage is TRBV19 and J usage is TRBJ2-1, with 9 bases lining up with TRBD1. Germline V lookup: CDR1 LNHDA, CDR2 SQIVND (reference sequence). This CDR3 has 12 amino acids. The J segment lost 3 bases and the V segment lost 11 bases, leaving 2 bases of the junction unmatched.

The chain is built from TRBV6-1 and TRBJ1-5, with D possibly TRBD1 on 5 matching bases. Germline CDR1 and CDR2: MNHNS and SASEGT. V shed 6 bases and J shed 2 bases, with 14 bases lying between them. CDR3 length equals 15 residues. CDR3 sequence (DNA): TGTGCCAGCAGAAACCAGGGTCCTGGCAATCAGCCCCAGCATTTT. This sequence encodes CASRNQGPGNQPQHF.

This clonotype was seen many times. The chain links TRBV2 to TRBJ2-2; D call uncertain. Germline CDR1 is SNHLY and CDR2 is FYNNEI. Trimming left V 10 bases short and J 4 bases short, with 13 bases between. The CDR3 totals 13 residues. CDR3 nucleotide sequence: TGTGCCAACGCCGTTTGGGCCACCGGGGAGCTGTTTTTT. Encoded protein: CANAVWATGELFF.

This clonotype was observed a few times. CDR3 sequence reads: CSASAPTDTQYF. The CDR3 DNA is TGCAGTGCTAGCGCGCCCACAGATACGCAGTATTTT. The V call is TRBV20-1, the J call TRBJ2-3; D is unresolved. V was trimmed by 3 bases and J by 2 bases, leaving 6 bases between them. CDR1 and CDR2 (germline): DFQATT, SNEGSKA (reference sequence). This CDR3 is built from 12 residues.

This clonotype has a count of ten or more. CDR3 sequence (DNA): TGTGCCAGCAGCTTGACATGGGGGAATGAGCAGTTCTTC. Its protein is CASSLTWGNEQFF. The J gene is TRBJ2-1, the V gene TRBV5-6, with D tentatively TRBD1 or TRBD2 (5 bases each). The length of the CDR3 is 13 residues. Germline lookup yields CDR1 SGHDT and CDR2 YYEEEE. Trimming cost V 1 base and J 7 bases, with 9 bases left between them.

This clonotype has only one observation. The chain links TRBV5-1 to TRBJ2-1; 10 bases are a match to TRBD2. The CDR3 has 16 amino acids. Germline V gene sequence: CDR1 SGHRS, CDR2 YFSETQ. The J segment lost 4 bases and the V segment lost 0 bases, leaving 4 bases of the junction unmatched. The CDR3 protein is CASSLGLAGEYNEQFF. The CDR3 DNA follows: TGCGCCAGCAGCTTGGGTCTAGCGGGAGAGTACAATGAGCAGTTCTTC.

This clonotype was observed at least ten times. This chain links TRBV3-1 with TRBJ1-5; 10 nucleotides align to TRBD1. The junction had 5 bases not matched to a gene; V was cut back by 3 bases and J by 9 bases. Germline V gives CDR1 LGHDT, CDR2 YNNKEL (reference sequence). This CDR3 region has 14 residues. The DNA for the CDR3 is TGTGCCAGCAGCCAGGGGACAGGGGTTTCGCCCCAGCATTTT. Translating gives CASSQGTGVSPQHF. The full variable domain, completed using reference TRBV3-1 and TRBJ1-5, is DTAVSQTPKYLVTQMGNDKSIKCEQNLGHDTMYWYKQDSKKFLKIMFSYNNKELIINETVPNRFSPKSPDKAHLNLHINSLELGDSAVYFCASSQGTGVSPQHFGDGTRLSIL.

This clonotype was recorded many times. This sequence joins TRBV20-1 and TRBJ2-7; 8 bases map to TRBD1. The V gene end was trimmed by 1 base and the J gene end by 6 bases; junction bases not matched to a gene: 5. Germline V lookup: CDR1 DFQATT, CDR2 SNEGSKA (reference sequence). This CDR3 region has 13 residues. CDR3 in amino acids: CSARVLQGGEQYF. The DNA of the CDR3 is TGCAGTGCTAGAGTCCTACAGGGGGGCGAGCAGTACTTC.

This clonotype was observed a few times. J is TRBJ2-5 and V is TRBV4-1; D remains unclear. The CDR3 has 15 amino acids. V was cut by 1 base and J by 3 bases, with 12 bases left in between. The germline gives CDR1 MGHRA, CDR2 YSYEKL. CDR3 loop: CASSQVPRPEETQYF. The CDR3 DNA follows: TGCGCCAGCAGCCAAGTTCCTCGCCCAGAAGAGACCCAGTACTTC.

This clonotype has more than one count but fewer than ten. The rearrangement links TRBV7-3 to TRBJ1-1; the D is unclear. Germline CDR1 is SGHTA and CDR2 is FQGTGA. V was shortened by 4 bases and J by 7 bases, with 16 bases between the two germline ends. This CDR3 spans 14 amino acids. CDR3 in amino acids: CASSSGKTGVEAFF. The DNA for the CDR3 is TGTGCCAGCAGCTCCGGGAAGACTGGAGTTGAAGCTTTCTTT.

Ten or more counts support this clonotype. V and J are TRBV12-3 or TRBV12-4 and TRBJ1-5; tentative D call: TRBD1 (6 bases). V lost 11 bases to trimming and J lost 6 bases, with 20 bases between them. The length of the CDR3 is 14 residues. The CDR3 DNA reads as TGTGCCTCTTTGAGGGCAGGGGATGGTCAGCCCCAGCATTTT. The encoded protein is CASLRAGDGQPQHF.

This clonotype was detected many times. This sequence joins TRBV11-2 and TRBJ2-7, with 11 bases that match TRBD2. CDR3 length: 16 residues. Germline-derived CDR1 and CDR2 are SGHAT and FQNNGV. After removal of 0 bases from V and 5 bases from J, the junction contained 6 bases not matched to a gene. CDR3 in DNA: TGTGCCAGCAGCTTAGAGGGTAGCGGGAGGGCCCACGAGCAGTACTTC. Protein: CASSLEGSGRAHEQYF.

There are many counts of this clonotype. The rearrangement joins TRBV7-2 to TRBJ2-1; weak D call: TRBD2 (6 bases). Germline loops: CDR1 SGHTA, CDR2 FQGNSA. Trimming stripped 5 bases from V and 6 bases from J, with 17 bases between. The CDR3 length is 15 residues. For the CDR3, the DNA is TGTGCCAGCAGCGGGGCGGGGCACGTACCCAATGAGCAGTTCTTC. Its protein product is CASSGAGHVPNEQFF.

This clonotype was counted at least ten times. The chain has TRBV2 and TRBJ2-4; D may be TRBD2 (6 bases). The CDR3 spans 14 residues. V was pared by 9 bases and J by 0 bases, with 12 bases between. CDR1 and CDR2 from the germline V gene are SNHLY and FYNNEI. The CDR3 nucleotides are TGTGCCAGTAACCTTAGCGGAGCCAAAAACATTCAGTACTTC. It codes for CASNLSGAKNIQYF. Looking up the rest from reference TRBV2 and TRBJ2-4 gives the full variable domain: EPEVTQTPSHQVTQMGQEVILRCVPISNHLYFYWYRQILGQKVEFLVSFYNNEISEKSEIFDDQFSVERPDGSNFTLKIRSTKLEDSAMYFCASNLSGAKNIQYFGAGTRLSVL.

The sample holds many counts of this clonotype. A much larger clone lies a single base off, so this may be a read error. The chain links TRBV9 to TRBJ2-1; 11 bases fit TRBD2. Germline V gene data show CDR1 as SGDLS and CDR2 as YYNGEE. The CDR3 loop spans 15 amino acids. Trimming took 4 bases from V and 2 from J; bases not matched to a gene: 2. CDR3 loop: CASSPSGGPYNEQFF. The CDR3 DNA reads TGTGCCAGCAGCCCTAGCGGGGGGCCCTACAATGAGCAGTTCTTC.

This clonotype came up many times. The V call is TRBV2, the J call TRBJ1-6, with 7 bases that match TRBD1. Germline V gives CDR1 SNHLY, CDR2 FYNNEI. This CDR3 has 15 amino acids. The ends lost 1 base at V and 5 bases at J; junction bases unmatched: 2. The CDR3, as DNA: TGTGCCAGCAGTGAAGAGGGGGCGGATAATTCACCCCTCCACTTT. Protein: CASSEEGADNSPLHF. Drawing the rest from reference TRBV2 and TRBJ1-6, the complete variable domain is EPEVTQTPSHQVTQMGQEVILRCVPISNHLYFYWYRQILGQKVEFLVSFYNNEISEKSEIFDDQFSVERPDGSNFTLKIRSTKLEDSAMYFCASSEEGADNSPLHFGNGTRLTVT.

This chain connects TRBV20-1 to TRBJ2-5, with D perhaps TRBD1 or TRBD2 (5 bases each). Between the trimmed V and J ends, which lost 1 base and 4 bases, there was a span of 16 bases. Germline V CDR1 and CDR2: DFQATT, SNEGSKA (reference sequence). This CDR3 comprises 15 residues. The CDR3 protein is CSARAPSGTGETQYF. For the CDR3, the DNA is TGCAGTGCTAGAGCCCCGTCCGGGACGGGAGAGACCCAGTACTTC.

This clonotype appeared a few times. V is TRBV19 and J is TRBJ1-2, with D unresolved. The length of the CDR3 is 14 residues. Germline lookup yields CDR1 LNHDA and CDR2 SQIVND (reference sequence). Between the trimmed V and J ends, which lost 5 bases and 2 bases, there was a span of 12 bases. The CDR3 protein is CASSGPAPNYGYTF. The DNA for the CDR3 is TGTGCCAGTAGTGGTCCGGCACCCAACTATGGCTACACCTTC.

This clonotype has ten or more counts. The genes are TRBV2 and TRBJ1-3, with TRBD1 matching 7 bases. The length of the CDR3 is 15 residues. The ends lost 4 bases at V and 2 bases at J; junction bases unmatched: 5. Germline V gene data show CDR1 as SNHLY and CDR2 as FYNNEI. In DNA, the CDR3 is TGTGCCAGCAGTGCAACAGGGGCTACTGGAAACACCATATATTTT. As protein: CASSATGATGNTIYF.

This chain links TRBV7-9 with TRBJ2-1; tentatively, D is TRBD2 (6 bases). The CDR3 totals 12 residues. Germline CDR1 SEHNR, CDR2 FQNEAQ (reference sequence). V lost 4 bases, J lost 7 bases, and 8 bases lay in between. The CDR3 loop reads CASSSTRNEQFF. In nucleotides, the CDR3 is TGTGCCAGCAGCTCGACTAGGAATGAGCAGTTCTTC.